The 20 T cell receptor beta chains reported below all come from one sample, sequenced in a study of cytomegalovirus exposure and HLA in healthy donors. The PCR made use of 60 Vbeta and 13 Jbeta primers. Libraries were prepared by immunoSEQ multiplex PCR; TCRdb keeps only in-frame clonotypes and omits some of them. The sample has over 150,000 clones; around 80% are singletons. The sequencing sample was made of PBMCs. The receptors stem from a woman in her fifties or sixties in good health and CMV-seropositive.

This clone appeared a single time. The CDR3 is CASSPGGQGRTGELFF. CDR3 in DNA: TGTGCCAGTAGTCCAGGGGGACAGGGGAGAACCGGGGAGCTGTTTTTT. The chain recombines TRBV19 with TRBJ2-2; 10 bases line up with TRBD1. The CDR3 sequence is 16 residues long. Germline CDR1 reads LNHDA; CDR2 reads SQIVND (reference sequence). Trimming removed 5 bases from V and 5 bases from J; junction bases left unmatched: 8.

The table lists this clone with a count of one. The chain is built from TRBV11-3 and TRBJ1-1; D uncertain. Trimming took off 1 base at V and 1 base at J, with 10 bases between the two ends. Germline assignment: CDR1 SGHNT and CDR2 YENEEA. The CDR3 extends over 15 amino acids. The CDR3 coding sequence is TGTGCCAGCAGCTTAGGGGCGGGAGGGAACACTGAAGCTTTCTTT. The encoded protein is CASSLGAGGNTEAFF.

CDR3 protein: CASRRERKETQYF. The CDR3 DNA sequence: TGTGCCAGTCGTCGGGAGAGAAAAGAGACCCAGTACTTC. The rearrangement links TRBV19 to TRBJ2-5, with D tentatively TRBD2 (6 bases). V lost 8 bases and J 3 bases, leaving 13 bases between the germline ends. The CDR3 totals 13 residues. From germline, CDR1 is LNHDA and CDR2 SQIVND (reference sequence).

The rearrangement uses TRBV4-3 and TRBJ2-3, with D perhaps matching TRBD2 (6 bases). The CDR3 spans 16 residues. Germline values: CDR1 LGHNA, CDR2 YSLEER. The V gene lost 1 base and the J gene lost 3 bases, with 14 bases spanning the gap. The CDR3 reads CASSQGLGGSTDTQYF. As DNA, the CDR3 is TGCGCCAGCAGCCAAGGGCTGGGGGGTTCAACAGATACGCAGTATTTT.

The CDR3 spells CASSLEGARGETQYF. CDR3 in DNA: TGTGCCAGCAGCTTAGAGGGGGCCAGGGGGGAGACCCAGTACTTC. The chain employs TRBV11-2 and TRBJ2-5; 7 nucleotides align to TRBD1. CDR3 length equals 15 residues. Germline loops: CDR1 SGHAT, CDR2 FQNNGV. V gave up 0 bases and J gave up 5 bases; unmatched junction bases: 6.

The J gene is TRBJ1-5, the V gene TRBV27; a possible D gene is TRBD1 (6 bases). Trimming cost V 6 bases and J 6 bases, with 15 bases left between them. Germline V gene data show CDR1 as MNHEY and CDR2 as SMNVEV (reference sequence). The length of the CDR3 is 14 residues. The CDR3 is CASSGGAGSQPQHF. The DNA for the CDR3 is TGTGCCAGCAGCGGGGGGGCGGGTAGTCAGCCCCAGCATTTT.

Only one count was recorded for this clone. The chain employs TRBV18 and TRBJ2-1; 7 nucleotides line up with TRBD2. CDR3 length: 18 amino acids. The V gene's germline CDR1 is KGHSH and CDR2 LQKENI. V lost 6 bases, J lost 0 bases, and 14 bases stayed unmatched. The CDR3 region is CASSRQTSRISSYNEQFF. CDR3 coding DNA: TGTGCCAGCTCGCGACAGACTAGCCGGATTAGCTCCTACAATGAGCAGTTCTTC.

The J gene is TRBJ2-1, the V gene TRBV5-1, with D possibly TRBD2 on 6 matching bases. Germline V gene data show CDR1 as SGHRS and CDR2 as YFSETQ. The CDR3 sequence is 16 residues long. Trimming pared 4 bases from V and 4 bases from J, leaving 18 bases between. The CDR3 loop reads CASSPEGAGFYNEQFF. The CDR3 region has the DNA TGCGCCAGCAGCCCGGAGGGCGCAGGGTTTTACAATGAGCAGTTCTTC. The variable domain in full, with the rest retrieved from reference TRBV5-1 and TRBJ2-1, is KAGVTQTPRYLIKTRGQQVTLSCSPISGHRSVSWYQQTPGQGLQFLFEYFSETQRNKGNFPGRFSGRQFSNSRSEMNVSTLELGDSALYLCASSPEGAGFYNEQFFGPGTRLTVL.

This sequence joins TRBV11-2 and TRBJ1-6, with D possibly TRBD1 on 5 matching bases. Germline values: CDR1 SGHAT, CDR2 FQNNGV. Trimming removed 6 bases at V and 14 bases at J, with 11 bases between. The CDR3 contains 11 residues. The CDR3 DNA is TGTGCCAGCAGTGGGGGGAGATCCCTCCACTTT. This encodes CASSGGRSLHF.

The chain has TRBV7-9 and TRBJ2-3; 9 bases match TRBD2. The CDR3 is 17 residues long. V lost 5 bases and J lost 2; bases outside the gene matches: 11. The germline V gene encodes CDR1 SEHNR and CDR2 FQNEAQ (reference sequence). CDR3 sequence: CASSPRRERGVTDTQYF. In DNA, the CDR3 is TGTGCCAGCAGCCCCCGCCGGGAGCGGGGGGTCACAGATACGCAGTATTTT.

The chain couples TRBV7-6 to TRBJ2-3; no definite D call. Germline values: CDR1 SGHVS, CDR2 FNYEAQ. The CDR3 consists of 15 residues. V was clipped by 1 base and J by 3 bases, with 11 bases between them. The CDR3 is CASSLGRGGTDTQYF. The CDR3 DNA follows: TGTGCCAGCAGCTTAGGGCGAGGCGGAACAGATACGCAGTATTTT.

The chain combines TRBV27 with TRBJ2-7, with D perhaps matching TRBD2 (6 bases). CDR1 and CDR2 (germline): MNHEY, SMNVEV (reference sequence). This CDR3 has 23 residues. V was shortened by 4 bases and J by 5 bases, with 42 bases between the two germline ends. The CDR3 loop reads CASSSGPSAPVLRSGGFENEQYF. For the CDR3, the DNA is TGTGCCAGCAGTTCCGGGCCCAGTGCCCCCGTCTTAAGGTCCGGGGGTTTTGAGAACGAGCAGTACTTC.

The V and J genes are TRBV7-9 and TRBJ2-1, with a possible D match to TRBD1 (6 bases). Germline assignment: CDR1 SEHNR and CDR2 FQNEAQ (reference sequence). The CDR3 has 17 residues. The V gene lost 2 bases and the J gene lost 5 bases, with 19 bases spanning the gap. CDR3 DNA sequence: TGTGCCAGCAGCTTACCAATCCAGGGGAATCTGAACAATGAGCAGTTCTTC. It yields the protein CASSLPIQGNLNNEQFF. The full variable domain, its missing parts supplied by reference TRBV7-9 and TRBJ2-1, is DTGVSQNPRHKITKRGQNVTFRCDPISEHNRLYWYRQTLGQGPEFLTYFQNEAQLEKSRLLSDRFSAERPKGSFSTLEIQRTEQGDSAMYLCASSLPIQGNLNNEQFFGPGTRLTVL.

The CDR3 loop is CASSLMQGGEQFF. DNA of the CDR3: TGTGCCAGCAGCTTAATGCAGGGGGGTGAGCAGTTCTTC. The chain combines TRBV7-2 with TRBJ2-1, with D maybe TRBD1 (7 bases). There are 13 residues in the CDR3. V was pared by 2 bases and J by 9 bases, with 11 bases between. Germline CDR1 SGHTA, CDR2 FQGNSA.

Comments on this clone: Lacking the conserved final phenylalanine or tryptophan, this CDR3 likely reflects a read error. The V call is TRBV7-2, the J call TRBJ2-7, with D uncertain. V was cut by 8 bases and J by 7 bases, with 9 bases left in between. Germline values: CDR1 SGHTA, CDR2 FQGNSA. The CDR3 runs to 10 residues. The CDR3 nucleotides are TGTGCCAGCGGTTCTTGGGAGCAGTACCTC. Translating gives CASGSWEQYL.

The rearrangement joins TRBV18 to TRBJ1-2; D might be TRBD1 (5 bases). The length of the CDR3 is 17 residues. V gave up 2 bases and J gave up 1 base, with 17 bases separating them. Germline V CDR1 and CDR2: KGHSH, LQKENI. In nucleotides, the CDR3 is TGTGCCAGCTCACCATCGGCCGGGCAGGGAAATAACTATGGCTACACCTTC. Amino acids: CASSPSAGQGNNYGYTF.

This chain connects TRBV4-1 to TRBJ2-1; 9 nucleotides line up with TRBD2. With V trimmed by 2 bases and J by 4 bases, 6 bases remained unmatched. Germline V gives CDR1 MGHRA, CDR2 YSYEKL. This CDR3 spans 16 amino acids. The CDR3 bases are TGCGCCAGCAGCCAAAGGCTAGCGGGGATATACAATGAGCAGTTCTTC. Protein product: CASSQRLAGIYNEQFF.

The CDR3 region has the DNA TGTGCCAGCAGTTCGCAGGGCCGTGCAACTAATGAAAAACTGTTTTTT. Translated: CASSSQGRATNEKLFF. The chain has TRBV6-6 and TRBJ1-4; D may be TRBD1 (5 bases). From germline, CDR1 is MNHNY and CDR2 SVGAGI (reference sequence). The ends were cut back, 4 bases at V and 0 bases at J, with 12 bases in the middle. The CDR3 has 16 residues.

The chain has TRBV11-1 and TRBJ2-2, with no clear D. Trimming removed 4 bases at V and 0 bases at J, with 9 bases between. The germline CDR1 and CDR2 sequences are SGHAT and FQDESV (reference sequence). This CDR3 has 15 residues. DNA for the CDR3: TGTGCCAGCAGCTCAGATACTACGAACACCGGGGAGCTGTTTTTT. Translated, it gives CASSSDTTNTGELFF.

The V and J genes are TRBV19 and TRBJ1-1; D ambiguous. Trimming stripped 5 bases from V and 3 bases from J, with 10 bases between. Looked up from germline, CDR1 is LNHDA and CDR2 is SQIVND (reference sequence). This CDR3 region has 13 residues. The CDR3 region is CASSGLVYTEAFF. CDR3 nucleotides: TGTGCCAGTAGTGGTTTAGTTTACACTGAAGCTTTCTTT.